The 29 T cell receptor beta chains listed next were all sequenced from one sample in a study of shared clonotypes between healthy human individuals. Produced via immunoSEQ multiplex PCR; TCRdb's table is partial and in-frame only. The sample gives about 470,000 clones, 75% to 85% of which show up once; 13% is in the top ten. The sequenced material came from PBMCs. All receptors come from a woman aged 40 to 55 in good health. Some clones in this sample may be carry-over from other donors' samples.

The chain uses TRBV18 and TRBJ1-1; D is ambiguous. With 0 bases removed from V and 4 bases from J, the gap between germline ends came to 12 bases. CDR3 length: 15 residues. Germline V gene sequence: CDR1 KGHSH, CDR2 LQKENI. CDR3 residues: CASSPPHLEATEAFF. CDR3 nucleotides: TGTGCCAGCTCACCACCGCACCTGGAGGCCACTGAAGCTTTCTTT.

A word on this clone: One end of the junction fails to match germline, which may point to a read error. The rearrangement joins TRBV28 to TRBJ1-1; D is undetermined. Germline lookup yields CDR1 MDHEN and CDR2 SYDVKM. The CDR3 spans 13 residues. The CDR3 loop reads CASKFPADTEAFF. The CDR3 bases are TGTGCGAGCAAATTCCCCGCGGACACTGAAGCTTTCTTT.

J is TRBJ2-7 and V is TRBV27, with D possibly matching TRBD2 (6 bases). Germline CDR1 MNHEY, CDR2 SMNVEV (reference sequence). The V and J ends lost 2 bases and 5 bases respectively, with 13 bases between them. The CDR3 has 14 amino acids. Here the CDR3 reads CASSLTAGMDEQYF. The CDR3 DNA reads as TGTGCCAGCAGTTTAACGGCGGGGATGGACGAGCAGTACTTC.

The V call is TRBV7-9, the J call TRBJ2-7, with 7 nucleotides matching TRBD2. J was trimmed by 3 bases and V by 1 base; bases with no gene match: 6. The CDR3 loop spans 15 amino acids. In germline, CDR1 is SEHNR, CDR2 FQNEAQ (reference sequence). CDR3 DNA: TGTGCCAGCAGCTTAGAGGGAGGGTTTGGCTACGAGCAGTACTTC. It is translated as CASSLEGGFGYEQYF.

V and J are TRBV4-1 and TRBJ2-3; D gene uncertain. The CDR3 spans 15 residues. Germline CDR1 MGHRA, CDR2 YSYEKL. Trimming pared 3 bases from V and 7 bases from J, leaving 17 bases between. For the CDR3, the DNA is TGCGCCAGCAGCCACCCTCTTCGGGCAGAGAATACGCAGTATTTT. Translated: CASSHPLRAENTQYF.

In its sample, this clone was seen once. This chain connects TRBV11-2 to TRBJ2-1; no clear D gene. The V end lost 4 bases, the J end lost 10 bases, and 8 bases lay between the germline ends. The CDR3 extends over 11 amino acids. Germline lookup yields CDR1 SGHAT and CDR2 FQNNGV. The CDR3, as DNA: TGTGCCAGCAGCTCGAGTTGGGAGCAGTTCTTC. This translates into CASSSSWEQFF.

This sequence joins TRBV6-6 and TRBJ2-5; D may be TRBD2 (6 bases). The V and J ends lost 2 bases and 0 bases respectively, with 10 bases between them. The CDR3 contains 15 residues. The germline V gene encodes CDR1 MNHNY and CDR2 SVGAGI (reference sequence). CDR3 coding DNA: TGTGCCAGCAGTTACGCGGCGGGATACCAAGAGACCCAGTACTTC. Translation gives CASSYAAGYQETQYF.

This chain joins TRBV5-1 and TRBJ2-1, with a possible D match to TRBD1 (5 bases). This CDR3 is 13 amino acids long. CDR1 and CDR2 from the germline V gene are SGHRS and YFSETQ. V lost 4 bases and J lost 9, with 14 bases in between. DNA of the CDR3: TGCGCCAGCAGCGACCAGGGTTCGGCTGAGCAGTTCTTC. Amino acids: CASSDQGSAEQFF. The full variable domain, in which reference TRBV5-1 and TRBJ2-1 provide the parts outside the CDR3, is KAGVTQTPRYLIKTRGQQVTLSCSPISGHRSVSWYQQTPGQGLQFLFEYFSETQRNKGNFPGRFSGRQFSNSRSEMNVSTLELGDSALYLCASSDQGSAEQFFGPGTRLTVL.

V and J are TRBV10-3 and TRBJ2-5; the D call may be TRBD1 or TRBD2 (5 bases each). This CDR3 spans 14 amino acids. Germline V lookup: CDR1 ENHRY, CDR2 SYGVKD. V lost 10 bases to trimming and J lost 5 bases, with 20 bases between them. CDR3: CATRVDPSGETQYF. Here the CDR3 DNA reads TGTGCCACCAGGGTAGACCCCTCGGGGGAGACCCAGTACTTC.

The chain links TRBV7-6 to TRBJ2-1; D not resolved. The length of the CDR3 is 12 residues. V was trimmed by 4 bases and J by 7 bases, leaving 8 bases between them. The germline V gene has CDR1 SGHVS and CDR2 FNYEAQ. The CDR3 sequence is CASSYKGNEQFF. In DNA, the CDR3 is TGTGCCAGCAGCTACAAAGGGAATGAGCAGTTCTTC.

This rearrangement joins TRBV6-1 to TRBJ1-1; TRBD1 might be the D (6 bases). The ends were cut back, 3 bases at V and 11 bases at J, with 16 bases in the middle. The CDR3 covers 13 residues. The germline CDR1 and CDR2 sequences are MNHNS and SASEGT. The CDR3: CASSDGARGSAFF. The CDR3 nucleotides read TGTGCCAGCAGTGATGGGGCCAGGGGTTCGGCTTTCTTT.

This clone was counted once. The same CDR3 also results from other DNA sequences found in this sample. V gene TRBV29-1 combines with J gene TRBJ2-5; D is possibly TRBD2 (5 bases). V gave up 1 base and J gave up 2 bases, with 8 bases separating them. This CDR3 comprises 13 residues. The germline V gene has CDR1 SQVTM and CDR2 ANQGSEA. The CDR3 is CSVEGTDQETQYF. The CDR3 nucleotides are TGCAGCGTTGAAGGGACTGATCAAGAGACCCAGTACTTC.

The gene calls are TRBV9 and TRBJ2-3; the D gene is possibly TRBD2 (5 bases). This CDR3 region has 18 residues. V dropped 0 bases and J dropped 1 base, with 18 bases sitting between them. CDR1 and CDR2 from the germline V gene are SGDLS and YYNGEE. The CDR3 coding sequence is TGTGCCAGCAGCGTAGCCCCAACTAGAGGTGGGGGCACAGATACGCAGTATTTT. As protein: CASSVAPTRGGGTDTQYF.

For the CDR3, the DNA is TGCGCCAGCAGCTTGGGACCCCCTGGGACAGAGACCCAGTACTTC. This gives the protein CASSLGPPGTETQYF. The rearrangement uses TRBV5-1 and TRBJ2-5; tentatively, D is TRBD1 or TRBD2 (5 bases each). V was cut by 0 bases and J by 4 bases, with 13 bases left in between. CDR3 length: 15 amino acids. Per germline, CDR1 SGHRS and CDR2 YFSETQ.

The chain joins TRBV11-1 to TRBJ2-5; maybe TRBD1 (5 bases). The germline gives CDR1 SGHAT, CDR2 FQDESV (reference sequence). Trimming shortened V by 4 bases and J by 3 bases, and 15 bases separated the two germline ends. The CDR3 runs to 15 residues. CDR3 nucleotide sequence: TGTGCCAGCAGCTACCCAAGGGGAAGGGAAGAGACCCAGTACTTC. As protein: CASSYPRGREETQYF.

This clone was seen ten or more times. This chain connects TRBV19 to TRBJ2-7, with 12 bases lining up with TRBD2. The CDR3 totals 15 residues. Germline CDR1 is LNHDA and CDR2 is SQIVND (reference sequence). V lost 6 bases and J lost 0; bases outside the gene matches: 3. The CDR3 is CASRLTSGGSYEQYF. CDR3 coding DNA: TGTGCCAGTAGACTGACTAGCGGGGGCTCCTACGAGCAGTACTTC.

This clone was seen once. The chain employs TRBV5-1 and TRBJ1-2; 7 bases are shared with TRBD1. Germline trimming cut 9 bases from V and 8 bases from J; bases unmatched to any gene: 13. The CDR3 is 13 residues long. In germline, CDR1 is SGHRS, CDR2 YFSETQ. The chain's CDR3 is CATSPGQGVGYTF. CDR3 in DNA: TGCGCCACTTCCCCGGGCCAGGGGGTGGGCTACACCTTC.

A word on this clone: One junction end disagrees with the germline gene, perhaps due to a read error. The chain couples TRBV27 to TRBJ2-4; the D is unclear. The CDR3 is made up of 8 amino acids. Germline CDR1 and CDR2: MNHEY and SMNVEV (reference sequence). The DNA of the CDR3 is TGTGCCAGCAGTGCGCGGCTCTTC. Protein: CASSARLF.

This clone was recorded once. The rearrangement joins TRBV30 to TRBJ1-5; weak D call: TRBD1 (6 bases). This CDR3 comprises 14 residues. The V end lost 0 bases, the J end lost 7 bases, and 13 bases lay between the germline ends. CDR1 and CDR2 (germline): GTSNPN, SVGIG (reference sequence). The CDR3 nucleotides are TGTGCCTGGAGTGTACTACAGGGCGAGCAGCCCCAGCATTTT. It codes for CAWSVLQGEQPQHF.

The J gene is TRBJ1-4, the V gene TRBV9, with D maybe TRBD1 (5 bases). Trimming took 3 bases from V and 6 from J, leaving 15 bases between them. This CDR3 has 15 amino acids. Germline CDR1 reads SGDLS; CDR2 reads YYNGEE. The CDR3 region is CASSGHAGGDEKLFF. CDR3 nucleotides: TGTGCCAGCAGCGGCCACGCGGGGGGGGATGAAAAACTGTTTTTT.

The chain recombines TRBV6-5 with TRBJ2-1, with 14 nucleotides matching TRBD2. Per the germline V gene, CDR1 is MNHEY and CDR2 is SVGAGI. The J segment lost 5 bases and the V segment lost 4 bases, leaving 4 bases of the junction unmatched. The CDR3 extends over 16 amino acids. This CDR3 is CASSSPGLAGDNEQFF. In DNA form, the CDR3 reads TGTGCCAGCAGTTCCCCGGGACTAGCGGGAGACAATGAGCAGTTCTTC.

The chain employs TRBV10-3 and TRBJ2-4; D possibly corresponds to TRBD2 (6 bases). This CDR3 is built from 17 residues. Germline V gene lookup returns CDR1 ENHRY and CDR2 SYGVKD. V lost 0 bases, J lost 6 bases, and 18 bases lay in between. CDR3 residues: CAISESGPGRGRNIQYF. Written as DNA, the CDR3 is TGTGCCATCAGTGAGTCAGGGCCGGGCCGGGGGAGAAACATTCAGTACTTC.

V and J are TRBV7-8 and TRBJ1-1; TRBD1 matches at 7 bases. The CDR3 extends over 15 amino acids. The germline V gene has CDR1 SGHVS and CDR2 FQNEAQ. Trimming cost V 5 bases and J 1 base; bases outside gene matches: 7. The CDR3 region has the DNA TGTGCCAGCAGCCCCACAGGGGCGGCGAACACTGAAGCTTTCTTT. As protein: CASSPTGAANTEAFF.

As concerns this clone: Different DNA sequences within this sample yield the same CDR3. This sequence joins TRBV11-2 and TRBJ2-1; D might be TRBD2 (5 bases). V was cut by 4 bases and J by 2 bases, with 9 bases left in between. This CDR3 has 14 residues. CDR1 and CDR2 (germline): SGHAT, FQNNGV. The CDR3 loop is CASSSSGTYNEQFF. DNA for the CDR3: TGTGCCAGCAGCTCCTCCGGGACCTACAATGAGCAGTTCTTC.

J is TRBJ2-2 and V is TRBV7-3, with D perhaps matching TRBD2 (6 bases). The CDR3 has 14 residues. The V gene lost 6 bases and the J gene lost 1 base, with 9 bases spanning the gap. CDR1 SGHTA and CDR2 FQGTGA come from the germline V gene. The DNA for the CDR3 is TGTGCCAGCAGGCGGGACCGGAACACCGGGGAGCTGTTTTTT. This codes for CASRRDRNTGELFF. Full variable domain (outside the CDR3, taken from reference TRBV7-3 and TRBJ2-2): GAGVSQTPSNKVTEKGKYVELRCDPISGHTALYWYRQSLGQGPEFLIYFQGTGAADDSGLPNDRFFAVRPEGSVSTLKIQRTERGDSAVYLCASRRDRNTGELFFGEGSRLTVL.

The chain uses TRBV7-9 and TRBJ2-4; D is unclear. Germline CDR1 SEHNR, CDR2 FQNEAQ (reference sequence). CDR3 length equals 15 residues. Trimming cost V 5 bases and J 0 bases, with 11 bases left between them. The CDR3 coding sequence is TGTGCCAGCAGCCCCCCCGGCCTAGCCAAAAACATTCAGTACTTC. Amino acid sequence: CASSPPGLAKNIQYF.

Points on this clone: A read error may explain this, as a much larger clone is one base away. The genes are TRBV11-2 and TRBJ1-1; D not resolved. The CDR3 covers 12 residues. Between the trimmed V and J ends, which lost 1 base and 7 bases, there was a span of 7 bases. The germline CDR1 and CDR2 sequences are SGHAT and FQNNGV. The CDR3 loop reads CASSLGGLEAFF. CDR3 DNA: TGTGCCAGCAGCTTAGGAGGGCTTGAAGCTTTCTTT.

The count of this clone is one. CDR3 region: CASSSRQVLGGYTF. CDR3 bases: TGTGCCAGCAGCTCTCGACAGGTCCTTGGTGGCTACACCTTC. The rearrangement uses TRBV7-2 and TRBJ1-2; tentatively, D is TRBD1 (6 bases). CDR3 size: 14 residues. CDR1 SGHTA and CDR2 FQGNSA come from the germline V gene. The V gene lost 4 bases and the J gene lost 7 bases, with 16 bases spanning the gap.

This clone came up a few times. The genes are TRBV13 and TRBJ2-3, with D unresolved. Germline-derived CDR1 and CDR2 are PRHDT and FYEKMQ (reference sequence). The V and J ends lost 5 bases and 4 bases respectively, with 10 bases between them. The CDR3 consists of 13 residues. The CDR3 DNA is TGTGCCAGCAGCCGTCCCGGGTCAGATACGCAGTATTTT. It yields the protein CASSRPGSDTQYF.